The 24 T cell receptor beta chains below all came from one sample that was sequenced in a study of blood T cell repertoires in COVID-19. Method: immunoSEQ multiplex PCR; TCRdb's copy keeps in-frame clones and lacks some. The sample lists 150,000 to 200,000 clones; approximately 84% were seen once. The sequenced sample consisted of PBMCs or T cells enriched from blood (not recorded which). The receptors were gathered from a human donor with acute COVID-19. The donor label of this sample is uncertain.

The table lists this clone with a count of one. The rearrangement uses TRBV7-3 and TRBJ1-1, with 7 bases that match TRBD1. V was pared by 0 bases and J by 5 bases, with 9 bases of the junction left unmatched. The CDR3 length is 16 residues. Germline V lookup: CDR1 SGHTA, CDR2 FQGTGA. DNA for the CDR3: TGTGCCAGCAGCTTAACGGCAGAGACAGGGCGTACTGAAGCTTTCTTT. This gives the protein CASSLTAETGRTEAFF.

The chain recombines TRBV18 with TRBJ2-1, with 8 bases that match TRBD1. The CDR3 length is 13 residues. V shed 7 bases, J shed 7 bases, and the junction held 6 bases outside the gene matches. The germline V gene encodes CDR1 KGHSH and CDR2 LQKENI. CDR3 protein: CASLGTGVNEQFF. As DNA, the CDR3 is TGTGCCAGCTTAGGGACAGGAGTAAATGAGCAGTTCTTC.

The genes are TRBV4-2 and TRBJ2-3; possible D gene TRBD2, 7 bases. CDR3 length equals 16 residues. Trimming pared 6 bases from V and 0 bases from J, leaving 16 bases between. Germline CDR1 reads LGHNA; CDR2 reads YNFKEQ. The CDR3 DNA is TGTGCCAGCAGGAATCGGGGGGCTGATAGCACAGATACGCAGTATTTT. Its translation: CASRNRGADSTDTQYF.

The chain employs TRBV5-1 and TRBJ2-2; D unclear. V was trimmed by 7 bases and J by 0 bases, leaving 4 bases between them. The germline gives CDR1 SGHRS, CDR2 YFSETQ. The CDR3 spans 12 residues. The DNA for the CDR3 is TGCGCCAGCCAGTCGAACACCGGGGAGCTGTTTTTT. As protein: CASQSNTGELFF.

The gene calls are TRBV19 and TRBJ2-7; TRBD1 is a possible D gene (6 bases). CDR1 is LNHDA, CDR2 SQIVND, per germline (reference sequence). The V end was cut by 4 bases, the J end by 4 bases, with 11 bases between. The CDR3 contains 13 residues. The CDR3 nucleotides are TGTGCCAGTAGTACAGGGGCAGTATACGAGCAGTACTTC. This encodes CASSTGAVYEQYF.

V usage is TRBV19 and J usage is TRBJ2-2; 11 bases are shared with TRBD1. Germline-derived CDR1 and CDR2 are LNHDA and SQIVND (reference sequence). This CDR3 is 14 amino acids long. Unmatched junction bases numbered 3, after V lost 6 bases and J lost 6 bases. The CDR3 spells CASRRDRGAGELFF. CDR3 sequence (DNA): TGTGCCAGTAGAAGGGACAGGGGGGCCGGGGAGCTGTTTTTT.

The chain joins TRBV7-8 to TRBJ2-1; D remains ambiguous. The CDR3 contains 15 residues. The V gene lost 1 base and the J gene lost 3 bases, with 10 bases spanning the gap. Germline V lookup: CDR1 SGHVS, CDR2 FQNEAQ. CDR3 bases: TGTGCCAGCAGCTTAGGTTTAACGGGCTACAATGAGCAGTTCTTC. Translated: CASSLGLTGYNEQFF.

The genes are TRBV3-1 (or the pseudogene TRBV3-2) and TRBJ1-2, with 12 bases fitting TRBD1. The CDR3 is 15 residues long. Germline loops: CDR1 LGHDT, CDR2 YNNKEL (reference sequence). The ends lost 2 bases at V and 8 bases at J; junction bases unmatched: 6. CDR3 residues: CASSQQGQGAGGYTF. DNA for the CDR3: TGTGCCAGCAGCCAACAGGGACAGGGGGCTGGCGGCTACACCTTC.

The CDR3 DNA reads as TGCAGCGTTGGGGAGGCGAGGTACGAGCAGTACTTC. Translation gives CSVGEARYEQYF. The rearrangement joins TRBV29-1 to TRBJ2-7, with D perhaps TRBD2 (6 bases). The CDR3 runs to 12 residues. V was trimmed by 4 bases and J by 4 bases, leaving 11 bases between them. Per the germline V gene, CDR1 is SQVTM and CDR2 is ANQGSEA.

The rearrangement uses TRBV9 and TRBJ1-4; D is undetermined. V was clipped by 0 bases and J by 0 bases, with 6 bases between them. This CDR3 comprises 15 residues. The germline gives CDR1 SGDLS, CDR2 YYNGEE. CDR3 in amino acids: CASSVGGATNEKLFF. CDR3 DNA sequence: TGTGCCAGCAGCGTAGGGGGAGCAACTAATGAAAAACTGTTTTTT.

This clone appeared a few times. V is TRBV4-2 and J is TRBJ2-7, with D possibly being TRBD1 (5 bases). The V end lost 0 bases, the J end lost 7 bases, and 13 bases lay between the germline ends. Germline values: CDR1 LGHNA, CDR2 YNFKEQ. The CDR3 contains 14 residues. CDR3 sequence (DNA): TGTGCCAGCAGCCAAGATCGGTCAGGGCGGGAGCAGTACTTC. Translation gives CASSQDRSGREQYF.

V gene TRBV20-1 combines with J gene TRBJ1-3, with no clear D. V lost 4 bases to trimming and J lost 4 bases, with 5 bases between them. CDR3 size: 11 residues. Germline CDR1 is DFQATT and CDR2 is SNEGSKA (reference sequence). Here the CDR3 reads CSAKQGNTIYF. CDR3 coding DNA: TGCAGTGCTAAACAGGGAAACACCATATATTTT.

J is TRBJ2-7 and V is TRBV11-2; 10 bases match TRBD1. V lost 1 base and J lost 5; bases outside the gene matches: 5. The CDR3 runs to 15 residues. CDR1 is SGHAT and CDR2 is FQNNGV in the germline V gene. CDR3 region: CASSLVGTGVDEQYF. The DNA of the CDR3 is TGTGCCAGCAGCTTAGTTGGGACAGGGGTTGACGAGCAGTACTTC.

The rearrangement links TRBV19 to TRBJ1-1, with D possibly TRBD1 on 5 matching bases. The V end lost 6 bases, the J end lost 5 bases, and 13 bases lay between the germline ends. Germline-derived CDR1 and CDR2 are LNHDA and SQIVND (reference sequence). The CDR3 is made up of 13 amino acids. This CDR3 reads CASSRTLETEAFF. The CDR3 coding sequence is TGTGCCAGTAGCCGGACACTGGAGACTGAAGCTTTCTTT.

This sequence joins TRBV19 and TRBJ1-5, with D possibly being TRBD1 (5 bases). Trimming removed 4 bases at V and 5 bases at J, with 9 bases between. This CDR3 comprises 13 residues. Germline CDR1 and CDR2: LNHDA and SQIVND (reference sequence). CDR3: CASSTGGYQPQHF. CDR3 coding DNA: TGTGCCAGTAGTACCGGGGGGTATCAGCCCCAGCATTTT.

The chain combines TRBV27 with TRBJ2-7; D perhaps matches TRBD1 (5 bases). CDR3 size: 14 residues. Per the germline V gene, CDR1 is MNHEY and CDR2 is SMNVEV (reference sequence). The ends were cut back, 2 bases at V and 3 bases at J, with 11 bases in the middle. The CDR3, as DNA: TGTGCCAGCAGTTTACGGGCAGGGAACTACGAGCAGTACTTC. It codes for CASSLRAGNYEQYF.

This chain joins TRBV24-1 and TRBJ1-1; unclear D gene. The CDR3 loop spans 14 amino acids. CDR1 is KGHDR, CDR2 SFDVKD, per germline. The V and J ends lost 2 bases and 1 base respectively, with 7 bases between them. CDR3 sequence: CATSDSVSNTEAFF. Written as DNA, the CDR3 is TGTGCCACCAGTGATTCGGTCTCGAACACTGAAGCTTTCTTT.

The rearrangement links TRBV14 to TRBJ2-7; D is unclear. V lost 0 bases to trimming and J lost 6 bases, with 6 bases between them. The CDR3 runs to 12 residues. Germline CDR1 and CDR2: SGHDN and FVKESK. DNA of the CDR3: TGTGCCAGCAGCCAAGATTCTCTCGAGCAGTACTTC. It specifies CASSQDSLEQYF.

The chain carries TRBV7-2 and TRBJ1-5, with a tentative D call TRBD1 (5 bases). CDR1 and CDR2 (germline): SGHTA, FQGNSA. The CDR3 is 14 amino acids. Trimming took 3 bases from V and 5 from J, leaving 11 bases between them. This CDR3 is CASSFGAVHQPQHF. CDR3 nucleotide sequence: TGTGCCAGCAGCTTTGGGGCGGTTCATCAGCCCCAGCATTTT.

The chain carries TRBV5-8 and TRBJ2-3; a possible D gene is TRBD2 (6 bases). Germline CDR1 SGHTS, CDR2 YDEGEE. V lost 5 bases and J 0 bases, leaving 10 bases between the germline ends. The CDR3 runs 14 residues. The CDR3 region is CASRAGTSTDTQYF. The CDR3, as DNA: TGTGCCAGCAGGGCCGGGACTAGCACAGATACGCAGTATTTT.

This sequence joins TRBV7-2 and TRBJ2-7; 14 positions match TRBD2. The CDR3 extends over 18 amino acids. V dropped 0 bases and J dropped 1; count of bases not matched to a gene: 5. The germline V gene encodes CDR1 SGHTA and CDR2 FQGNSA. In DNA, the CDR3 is TGTGCCAGCAGCTTAGCGCAGACTAGCGGGGGGGCATCCTACGAGCAGTACTTC. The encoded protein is CASSLAQTSGGASYEQYF.

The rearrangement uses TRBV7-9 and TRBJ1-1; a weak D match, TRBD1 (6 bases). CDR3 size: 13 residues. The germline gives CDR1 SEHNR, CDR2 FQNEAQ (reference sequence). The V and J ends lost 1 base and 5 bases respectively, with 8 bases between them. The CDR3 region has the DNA TGTGCCAGCAGCTTAGAACAGGGAACTGAAGCTTTCTTT. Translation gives CASSLEQGTEAFF. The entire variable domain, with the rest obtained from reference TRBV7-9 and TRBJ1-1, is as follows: DTGVSQNPRHKITKRGQNVTFRCDPISEHNRLYWYRQTLGQGPEFLTYFQNEAQLEKSRLLSDRFSAERPKGSFSTLEIQRTEQGDSAMYLCASSLEQGTEAFFGQGTRLTVV.

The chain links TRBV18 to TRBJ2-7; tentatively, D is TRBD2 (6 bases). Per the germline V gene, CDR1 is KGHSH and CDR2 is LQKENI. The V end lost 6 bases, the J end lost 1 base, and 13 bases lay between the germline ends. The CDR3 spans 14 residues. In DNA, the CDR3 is TGTGCCAGCTCCCCCGGGACTCATTCCTACGAGCAGTACTTC. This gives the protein CASSPGTHSYEQYF.

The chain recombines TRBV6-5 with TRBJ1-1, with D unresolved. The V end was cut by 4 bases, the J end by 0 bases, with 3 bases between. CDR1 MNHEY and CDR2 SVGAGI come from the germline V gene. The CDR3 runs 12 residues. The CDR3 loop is CASSSVNTEAFF. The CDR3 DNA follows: TGTGCCAGCAGTTCAGTGAACACTGAAGCTTTCTTT.